These 28 T cell receptor beta chains were all obtained from the same sample, sequenced in a study of T cells expressing NK-cell markers. Reprocessing the 5' RACE reads, TCRdb reports a single entry for every CDR3 protein and omits DNA. This sample carries some 150,000 distinct CDR3 sequences, with 9.5% to 15% going to the ten biggest clones. The sequenced material came from blood T cells: a sorted CD56 or NKG2C T cell subset, CD4+ or CD8+ T cells, or bulk PBMC T cells (not recorded which). The receptors derive from a man aged 18 to 29 in good health.

This rearrangement joins TRBV25-1 to TRBJ2-7; the TCRdb D gene call, TRBD2, has no DNA to confirm it. The CDR3 spans 14 residues. In germline, CDR1 is MGHDK, CDR2 SYGVNS. The CDR3 sequence is CASSESGGVYEQYF.

V gene TRBV12-3 or TRBV12-4 combines with J gene TRBJ2-2; without DNA, the TCRdb call of TRBD1 cannot be checked. CDR3 length equals 12 residues. CDR3 sequence: CASHGQSGELFF.

The chain joins TRBV13 to TRBJ2-7; TCRdb reports TRBD1, a call that lacks DNA to check it against. CDR1 and CDR2 (germline): PRHDT, FYEKMQ (reference sequence). The CDR3 is made up of 15 amino acids. This CDR3 is CASSLETGGNYEQYF.

The J gene is TRBJ2-3, the V gene TRBV7-6; the D gene TCRdb calls, TRBD2, cannot be checked with no DNA. From germline, CDR1 is SGHVS and CDR2 FNYEAQ. This CDR3 has 14 amino acids. CDR3 residues: CASSLEAGTDTQYF.

The gene calls are TRBV11-2 and TRBJ2-1; TCRdb names TRBD2, which stays unverified in the absence of DNA. The CDR3 has 15 residues. Germline lookup yields CDR1 SGHAT and CDR2 FQNNGV. The CDR3 region is CASSSIAGEVNEQFF.

V usage is TRBV12-3 or TRBV12-4 and J usage is TRBJ1-4. The CDR3 runs 14 residues. CDR3 amino acids: CASSFFERNEKLFF.

V gene TRBV11-2 combines with J gene TRBJ2-3; there is no DNA to check the TCRdb D call of TRBD1. Germline CDR1 is SGHAT and CDR2 is FQNNGV. This CDR3 spans 14 amino acids. The CDR3 sequence is CASSSPGLADTQYF.

The chain recombines TRBV10-2 with TRBJ1-5. The CDR3 runs 15 residues. The germline gives CDR1 WSHSY, CDR2 SAAADI. The CDR3 reads CASSAGPNFDQPQHF.

The V and J genes are TRBV30 and TRBJ2-6; checking the TCRdb D call of TRBD1 is not possible without DNA. Per germline, CDR1 GTSNPN and CDR2 SVGIG (reference sequence). CDR3 length: 14 residues. The CDR3 protein is CAWSQGAGANVLTF. Drawing the rest from reference TRBV30 and TRBJ2-6, the complete variable domain is SQTIHQWPATLVQPVGSPLSLECTVEGTSNPNLYWYRQAAGRGLQLLFYSVGIGQISSEVPQNLSASRPQDRQFILSSKKLLLSDSGFYLCAWSQGAGANVLTFGAGSRLTVL.

J is TRBJ1-5 and V is TRBV27; TCRdb's assignment of TRBD1 cannot be checked, as there is no DNA. CDR3 length equals 14 residues. Looked up from germline, CDR1 is MNHEY and CDR2 is SMNVEV (reference sequence). CDR3 sequence: CASSPLQGDQPQHF.

The rearrangement joins TRBV4-1 to TRBJ2-5. Per the germline V gene, CDR1 is MGHRA and CDR2 is YSYEKL. This CDR3 spans 15 amino acids. CDR3 protein: CASSQAGLSQETQYF.

This chain links TRBV27 with TRBJ2-3; TCRdb selects TRBD1, and the lack of DNA leaves this call unchecked. This CDR3 has 15 amino acids. CDR1 and CDR2 (germline): MNHEY, SMNVEV (reference sequence). The CDR3 sequence: CASVRGKPSTDTQYF.

The chain carries TRBV2 and TRBJ2-1; with no DNA, the TCRdb D assignment of TRBD1 cannot be verified. Germline values: CDR1 SNHLY, CDR2 FYNNEI. This CDR3 spans 16 amino acids. The CDR3 loop is CASRLSGGSSYNEQFF. The full variable domain, in which reference TRBV2 and TRBJ2-1 provide the parts outside the CDR3, is EPEVTQTPSHQVTQMGQEVILRCVPISNHLYFYWYRQILGQKVEFLVSFYNNEISEKSEIFDDQFSVERPDGSNFTLKIRSTKLEDSAMYFCASRLSGGSSYNEQFFGPGTRLTVL.

The gene calls are TRBV7-9 and TRBJ1-2; the TCRdb call, TRBD1, lacks DNA for checking. The CDR3 is made up of 13 amino acids. Germline V gene sequence: CDR1 SEHNR, CDR2 FQNEAQ (reference sequence). CDR3 residues: CASSNQAGSGYTF.

CDR3 in amino acids: CASSLYSSSYEQYF. V gene TRBV7-2 combines with J gene TRBJ2-7. The CDR3 runs 14 residues. Germline V gives CDR1 SGHTA, CDR2 FQGNSA.

The genes are TRBV4-1 and TRBJ2-5; TCRdb outputs TRBD2, but without DNA this stays unchecked. CDR1 MGHRA and CDR2 YSYEKL come from the germline V gene. This CDR3 has 14 residues. CDR3 sequence reads: CASSQPSGQETQYF.

The rearrangement links TRBV4-3 to TRBJ1-2; the D call from TCRdb, TRBD1, cannot be confirmed without DNA. The CDR3 contains 14 residues. Germline V CDR1 and CDR2: LGHNA, YSLEER. CDR3 region: CASSRQGAGYGYTF.

CDR3 in amino acids: CSASFSAGEGLARRETQYF. The V call is TRBV20-1, the J call TRBJ2-5; TCRdb names TRBD2, which stays unverified in the absence of DNA. Germline lookup yields CDR1 DFQATT and CDR2 SNEGSKA (reference sequence). This CDR3 has 19 residues.

The genes are TRBV20-1 and TRBJ2-1. Germline loops: CDR1 DFQATT, CDR2 SNEGSKA (reference sequence). The CDR3 length is 16 residues. CDR3 protein: CSARDLGSLFIYEQFF.

V and J are TRBV29-1 and TRBJ2-6; TCRdb proposes TRBD1, but this gene call is untestable without DNA. The CDR3 consists of 15 residues. Germline V gene lookup returns CDR1 SQVTM and CDR2 ANQGSEA. CDR3 sequence reads: CSVDQGDSGANVLTF. Variable domain in full (rest from reference TRBV29-1 and TRBJ2-6): SAVISQKPSRDICQRGTSLTIQCQVDSQVTMMFWYRQQPGQSLTLIATANQGSEATYESGFVIDKFPISRPNLTFSTLTVSNMSPEDSSIYLCSVDQGDSGANVLTFGAGSRLTVL.

The chain combines TRBV20-1 with TRBJ2-3. Germline V lookup: CDR1 DFQATT, CDR2 SNEGSKA (reference sequence). The CDR3 has 13 residues. Here the CDR3 reads CSVRSRSTDTQYF.

The J gene is TRBJ1-1, the V gene TRBV12-3 or TRBV12-4; TCRdb selects TRBD1, and the lack of DNA leaves this call unchecked. CDR3 length: 13 amino acids. This chain's CDR3 is CASRAGHLTEAFF.

Here the CDR3 reads CSAAGTPNSGNTIYF. The chain employs TRBV29-1 and TRBJ1-3; TCRdb returns TRBD1, unconfirmable since there is no DNA. Germline-derived CDR1 and CDR2 are SQVTM and ANQGSEA. CDR3 length: 15 amino acids.

This chain joins TRBV7-9 and TRBJ2-1. The CDR3 is made up of 12 amino acids. Germline-derived CDR1 and CDR2 are SEHNR and FQNEAQ (reference sequence). CDR3 amino acids: CASGSGLNEQFF.

The V gene is TRBV7-6, the J gene TRBJ2-1; as DNA is missing, the TRBD2 call by TCRdb cannot be tested. The CDR3 covers 19 residues. Germline assignment: CDR1 SGHVS and CDR2 FNYEAQ. CDR3 loop: CASSLAASGSGGSYNEQFF.

The chain combines TRBV12-3 or TRBV12-4 with TRBJ1-4; TCRdb outputs TRBD1, but without DNA this stays unchecked. The CDR3 consists of 15 residues. The CDR3: CASSPAGGANEKLFF.

The rearrangement links TRBV4-1 to TRBJ2-5; TCRdb names TRBD2, which stays unverified in the absence of DNA. The germline V gene encodes CDR1 MGHRA and CDR2 YSYEKL. The CDR3 has 17 residues. The CDR3 loop is CASSQGSASGDQETQYF.

V usage is TRBV5-1 and J usage is TRBJ2-7; the TRBD1 assignment by TCRdb is unverifiable without DNA. CDR1 is SGHRS, CDR2 YFSETQ, per germline. This CDR3 has 13 amino acids. This CDR3 reads CASSYGQIYEQYF.